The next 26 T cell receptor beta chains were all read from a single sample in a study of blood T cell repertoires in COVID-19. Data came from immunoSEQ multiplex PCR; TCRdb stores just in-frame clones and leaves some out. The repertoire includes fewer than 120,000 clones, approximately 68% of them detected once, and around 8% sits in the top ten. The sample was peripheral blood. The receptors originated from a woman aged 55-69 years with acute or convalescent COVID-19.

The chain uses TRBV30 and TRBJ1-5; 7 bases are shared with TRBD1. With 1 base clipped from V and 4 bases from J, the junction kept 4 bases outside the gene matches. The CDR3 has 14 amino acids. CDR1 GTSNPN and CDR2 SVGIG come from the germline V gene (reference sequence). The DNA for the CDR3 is TGTGCCTGGAGTGAAGGGACAGCGAATCAGCCCCAGCATTTT. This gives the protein CAWSEGTANQPQHF.

The CDR3 here is CASRTQSRDRGFWDGANVLTF. DNA of the CDR3: TGTGCCAGTAGGACCCAGTCCCGGGACAGGGGATTCTGGGATGGGGCCAACGTCCTGACTTTC. This chain uses TRBV19 with TRBJ2-6; 10 bases agree with TRBD1. CDR1 LNHDA and CDR2 SQIVND come from the germline V gene (reference sequence). V trimming: 6 bases; J trimming: 3 bases; junction bases outside the gene matches: 20. The CDR3 covers 21 residues.

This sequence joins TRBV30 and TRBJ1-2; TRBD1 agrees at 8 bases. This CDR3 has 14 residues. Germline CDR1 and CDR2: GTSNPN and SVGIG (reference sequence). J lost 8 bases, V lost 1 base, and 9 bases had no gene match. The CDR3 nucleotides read TGTGCCTGGAGTGGACAGGGGTATGTCGGAGGCTACACCTTC. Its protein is CAWSGQGYVGGYTF.

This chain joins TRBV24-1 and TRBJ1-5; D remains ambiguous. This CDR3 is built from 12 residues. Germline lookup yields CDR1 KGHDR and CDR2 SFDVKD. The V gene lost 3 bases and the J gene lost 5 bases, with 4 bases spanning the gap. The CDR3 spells CATSDADQPQHF. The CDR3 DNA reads TGTGCCACCAGTGATGCGGATCAGCCCCAGCATTTT.

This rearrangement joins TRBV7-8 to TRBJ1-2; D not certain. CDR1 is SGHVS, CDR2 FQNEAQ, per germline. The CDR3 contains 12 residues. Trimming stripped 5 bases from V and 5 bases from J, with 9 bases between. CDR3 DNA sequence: TGTGCCAGCAGCGCAACAGCTTATGGCTACACCTTC. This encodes CASSATAYGYTF.

The CDR3: CASSQQGITGNTIYF. CDR3 nucleotide sequence: TGTGCCAGCAGCCAACAGGGTATCACTGGAAACACCATATATTTT. This chain links TRBV3-1 (or the pseudogene TRBV3-2) with TRBJ1-3; TRBD1 might be the D (5 bases). CDR3 length: 15 amino acids. The V gene's germline CDR1 is LGHDT and CDR2 YNNKEL (reference sequence). The V end lost 2 bases, the J end lost 2 bases, and 10 bases lay between the germline ends.

The CDR3 protein is CASSLKQGGTEAFF. The DNA for the CDR3 is TGTGCCAGCAGCTTAAAACAGGGGGGTACTGAAGCTTTCTTT. The chain joins TRBV7-2 to TRBJ1-1, with 8 bases fitting TRBD1. V shed 2 bases, J shed 5 bases, and the junction held 4 bases outside the gene matches. This CDR3 has 14 amino acids. From germline, CDR1 is SGHTA and CDR2 FQGNSA.

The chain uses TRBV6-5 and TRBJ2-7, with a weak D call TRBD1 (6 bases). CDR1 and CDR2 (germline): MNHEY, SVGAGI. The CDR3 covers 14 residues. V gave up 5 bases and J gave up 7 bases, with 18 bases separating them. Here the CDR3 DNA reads TGTGCCAGCAGTACACTCCAGGGGAGAAGGGAGCAGTACTTC. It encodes CASSTLQGRREQYF.

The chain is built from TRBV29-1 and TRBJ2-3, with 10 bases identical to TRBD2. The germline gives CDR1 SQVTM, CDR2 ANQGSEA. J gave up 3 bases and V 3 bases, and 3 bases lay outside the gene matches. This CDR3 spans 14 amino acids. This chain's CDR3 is CSVDRTSGTDTQYF. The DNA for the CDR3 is TGCAGCGTTGATCGGACTAGCGGAACAGATACGCAGTATTTT.

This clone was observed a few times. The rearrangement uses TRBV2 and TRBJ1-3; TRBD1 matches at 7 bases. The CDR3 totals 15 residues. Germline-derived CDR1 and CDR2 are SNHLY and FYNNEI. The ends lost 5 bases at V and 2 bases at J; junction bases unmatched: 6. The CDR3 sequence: CASSQRQGTGNTIYF. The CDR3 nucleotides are TGTGCCAGCAGTCAAAGACAGGGAACTGGAAACACCATATATTTT.

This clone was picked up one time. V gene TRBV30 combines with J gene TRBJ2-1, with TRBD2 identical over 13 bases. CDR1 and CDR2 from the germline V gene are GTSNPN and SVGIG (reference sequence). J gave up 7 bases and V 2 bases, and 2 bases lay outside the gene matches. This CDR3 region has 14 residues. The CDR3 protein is CAWSLGLAGNEQFF. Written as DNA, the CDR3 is TGTGCCTGGAGTTTGGGACTAGCGGGGAATGAGCAGTTCTTC.

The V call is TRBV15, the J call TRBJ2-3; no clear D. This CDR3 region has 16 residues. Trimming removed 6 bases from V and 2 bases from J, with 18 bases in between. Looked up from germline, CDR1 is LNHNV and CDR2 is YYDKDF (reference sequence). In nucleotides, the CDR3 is TGTGCCACCAGTGAGAGCCTACTATCTCCCACAGATACGCAGTATTTT. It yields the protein CATSESLLSPTDTQYF.

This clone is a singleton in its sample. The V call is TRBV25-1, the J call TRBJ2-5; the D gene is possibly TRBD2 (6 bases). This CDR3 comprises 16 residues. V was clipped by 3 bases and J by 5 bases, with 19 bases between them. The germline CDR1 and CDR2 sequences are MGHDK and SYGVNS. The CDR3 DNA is TGTGCCAGCAGTGATCTACAACGGGGGACCTGGGAGACCCAGTACTTC. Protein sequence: CASSDLQRGTWETQYF.

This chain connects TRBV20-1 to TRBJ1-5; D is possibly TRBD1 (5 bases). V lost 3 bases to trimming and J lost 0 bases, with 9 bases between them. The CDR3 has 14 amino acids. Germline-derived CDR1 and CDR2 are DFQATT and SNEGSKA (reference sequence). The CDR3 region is CSASRRDSNQPQHF. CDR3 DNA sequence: TGCAGTGCTAGTCGCAGGGATAGCAATCAGCCCCAGCATTTT.

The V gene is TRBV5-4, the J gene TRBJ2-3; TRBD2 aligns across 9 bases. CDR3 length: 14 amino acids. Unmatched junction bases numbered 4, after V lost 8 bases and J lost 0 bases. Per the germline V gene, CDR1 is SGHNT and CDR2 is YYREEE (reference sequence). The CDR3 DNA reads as TGTGCCAGAGGCGGGGGGGTTAGCACAGATACGCAGTATTTT. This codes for CARGGGVSTDTQYF. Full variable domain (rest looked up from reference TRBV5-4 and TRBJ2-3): ETGVTQSPTHLIKTRGQQVTLRCSSQSGHNTVSWYQQALGQGPQFIFQYYREEENGRGNFPPRFSGLQFPNYSSELNVNALELDDSALYLCARGGGVSTDTQYFGPGTRLTVL.

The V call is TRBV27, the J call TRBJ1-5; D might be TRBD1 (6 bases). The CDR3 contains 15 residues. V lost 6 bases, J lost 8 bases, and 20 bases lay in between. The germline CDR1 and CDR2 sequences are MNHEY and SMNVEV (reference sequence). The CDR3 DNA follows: TGTGCCAGCAGCTACTTGGGGGGGGCGAATGAGCCCCAGCATTTT. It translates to CASSYLGGANEPQHF.

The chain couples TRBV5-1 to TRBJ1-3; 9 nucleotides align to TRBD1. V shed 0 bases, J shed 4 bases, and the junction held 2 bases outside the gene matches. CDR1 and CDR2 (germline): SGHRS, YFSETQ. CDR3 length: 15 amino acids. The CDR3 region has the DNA TGCGCCAGCAGCTTGGACAGGGGGCGCGGAAACACCATATATTTT. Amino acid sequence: CASSLDRGRGNTIYF.

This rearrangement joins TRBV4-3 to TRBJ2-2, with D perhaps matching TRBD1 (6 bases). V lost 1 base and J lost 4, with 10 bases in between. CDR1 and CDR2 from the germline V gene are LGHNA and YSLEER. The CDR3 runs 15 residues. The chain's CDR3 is CASSQATDSTGELFF. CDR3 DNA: TGCGCCAGCAGCCAAGCTACGGACAGCACCGGGGAGCTGTTTTTT.

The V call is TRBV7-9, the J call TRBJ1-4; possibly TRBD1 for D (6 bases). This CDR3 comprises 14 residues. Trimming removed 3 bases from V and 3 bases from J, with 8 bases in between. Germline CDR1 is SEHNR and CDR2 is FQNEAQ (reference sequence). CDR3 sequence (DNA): TGTGCCAGCAGCTTGGCAGGGGCTAATGAAAAACTGTTTTTT. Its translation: CASSLAGANEKLFF.

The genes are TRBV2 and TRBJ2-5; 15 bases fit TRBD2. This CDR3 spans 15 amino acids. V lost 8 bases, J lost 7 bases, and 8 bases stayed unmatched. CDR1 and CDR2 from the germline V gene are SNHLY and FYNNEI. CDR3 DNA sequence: TGTGCCAGCTTGCGGACTAGCGGGGGGGCGGGGACCCAGTACTTC. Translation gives CASLRTSGGAGTQYF.

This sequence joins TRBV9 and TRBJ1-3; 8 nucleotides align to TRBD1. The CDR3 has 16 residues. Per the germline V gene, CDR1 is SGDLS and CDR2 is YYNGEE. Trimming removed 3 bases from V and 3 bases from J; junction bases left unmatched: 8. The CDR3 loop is CASSGTGRAIGNTIYF. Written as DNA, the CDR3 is TGTGCCAGCAGCGGGACAGGGAGGGCAATTGGAAACACCATATATTTT.

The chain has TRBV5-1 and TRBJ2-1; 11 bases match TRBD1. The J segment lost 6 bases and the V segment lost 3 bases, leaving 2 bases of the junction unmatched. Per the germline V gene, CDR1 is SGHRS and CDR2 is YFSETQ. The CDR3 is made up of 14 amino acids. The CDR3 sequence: CASSSGTGGNEQFF. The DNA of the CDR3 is TGCGCCAGCAGCTCCGGGACAGGGGGCAATGAGCAGTTCTTC.

The CDR3 loop is CASSESSWGPHTGELFF. CDR3 DNA: TGTGCCAGCAGTGAATCTTCGTGGGGGCCCCACACCGGGGAGCTGTTTTTT. The chain is built from TRBV25-1 and TRBJ2-2, with TRBD1 as a possible D gene (6 bases). Per the germline V gene, CDR1 is MGHDK and CDR2 is SYGVNS. The CDR3 has 17 residues. Trimming removed 1 base from V and 3 bases from J, with 15 bases in between.

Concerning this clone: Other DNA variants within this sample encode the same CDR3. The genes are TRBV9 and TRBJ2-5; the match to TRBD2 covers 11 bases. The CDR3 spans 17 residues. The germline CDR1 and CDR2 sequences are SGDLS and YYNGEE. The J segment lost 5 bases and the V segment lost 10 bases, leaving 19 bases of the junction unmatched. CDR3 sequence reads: CARRPGGASGGRETQYF. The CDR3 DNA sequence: TGTGCCCGCCGCCCGGGGGGGGCTAGCGGGGGGCGGGAGACCCAGTACTTC.

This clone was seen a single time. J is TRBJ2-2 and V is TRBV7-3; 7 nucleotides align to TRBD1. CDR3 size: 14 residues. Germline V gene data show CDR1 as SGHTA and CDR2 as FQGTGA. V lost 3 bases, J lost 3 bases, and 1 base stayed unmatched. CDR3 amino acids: CASSFGQDTGELFF. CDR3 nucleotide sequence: TGTGCCAGCAGCTTCGGACAGGACACCGGGGAGCTGTTTTTT.

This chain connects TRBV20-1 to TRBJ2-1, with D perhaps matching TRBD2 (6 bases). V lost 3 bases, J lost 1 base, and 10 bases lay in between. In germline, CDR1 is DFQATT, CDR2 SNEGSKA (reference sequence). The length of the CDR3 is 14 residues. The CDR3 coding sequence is TGCAGTGCTAGTTCCCGGGGGTCCTACAATGAGCAGTTCTTC. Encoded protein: CSASSRGSYNEQFF.